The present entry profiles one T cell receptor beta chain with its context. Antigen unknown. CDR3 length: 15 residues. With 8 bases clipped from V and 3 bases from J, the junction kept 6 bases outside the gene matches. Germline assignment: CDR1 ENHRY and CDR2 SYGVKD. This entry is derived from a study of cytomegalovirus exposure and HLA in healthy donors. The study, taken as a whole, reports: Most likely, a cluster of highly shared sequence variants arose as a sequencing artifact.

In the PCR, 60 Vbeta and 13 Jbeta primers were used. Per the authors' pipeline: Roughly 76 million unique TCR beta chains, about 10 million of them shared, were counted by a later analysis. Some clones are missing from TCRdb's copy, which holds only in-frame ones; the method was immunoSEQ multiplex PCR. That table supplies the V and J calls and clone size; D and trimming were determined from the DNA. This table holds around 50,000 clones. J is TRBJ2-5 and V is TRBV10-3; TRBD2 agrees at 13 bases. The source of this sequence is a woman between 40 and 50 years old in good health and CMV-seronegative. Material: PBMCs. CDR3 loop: CAIETGTSGEETQYF. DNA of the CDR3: TGTGCCATCGAAACCGGGACTAGCGGGGAAGAGACCCAGTACTTC.